This entry concerns a single T cell receptor beta chain. Its specificity is not known. The sample originates from a study of Ad26.COV2.S vaccination and SARS-CoV-2 variants. Study context: Ad26.COV2.S shots went into the muscle once or twice, 56 days apart. Regarding the study as a whole: Total T cell responses may have been underestimated by the TCR breadth and depth analyses. Placebo recipients had lower spike-specific TCR breadth than vaccine recipients.

Some clones are missing from TCRdb's copy, which holds only in-frame ones; the method was immunoSEQ multiplex PCR. The sample includes around 300,000 clones, roughly 89% of them seen just once. Treatment given: around 19 received Ad26.COV2.S at low or high dose, single or two shots; 5 received placebo; per-sample allocation not given. The study sampled participants on day 63 after the first vaccine or placebo injection. SARS-CoV-2 spike from the Wuhan strain was encoded by the vaccine, an Ad26 vector. The CDR3 has 14 amino acids. V shed 5 bases and J shed 5 bases, with 13 bases lying between them. Looked up from germline, CDR1 is LNHDA and CDR2 is SQIVND (reference sequence).

The receptor was derived from a person aged 18-60 years who received the Ad26.COV2.S COVID-19 vaccine or a placebo. Material: peripheral blood, obtained in a trial of Ad26.COV2.S vaccine versus placebo. The rearrangement uses TRBV19 and TRBJ2-1, with D maybe TRBD1 (5 bases). This chain's CDR3 is CASSFRQFNNEQFF. The CDR3 nucleotides are TGTGCCAGTAGTTTCAGACAGTTCAACAATGAGCAGTTCTTC.